This T cell receptor (beta chain) was sequenced in a study of blood T cells in healthy people across ages. Germline CDR1 MNHNY, CDR2 SVGAGI (reference sequence). CDR3 size: 15 residues. J gave up 9 bases and V 6 bases, and 14 bases lay outside the gene matches. A second PCR of 7 to 11 cycles used a sample-barcoded 5' primer and a J-beta primer mix. MiXCR, applied by TCRdb to the 5' RACE reads, yields one record per CDR3 protein. The data show fewer than 2,000,000 distinct CDR3 sequences, roughly a third seen once. There are many counts of this clonotype. This clonotype originated in a woman aged 30 to 39 in good health. This chain joins TRBV6-6 and TRBJ1-5; 7 bases map to TRBD1. Sequenced input: blood. The CDR3 DNA is TGTGCCAGCAGACCCACAGGGGATGGTTTAGCGCCCCAGCATTTT. Protein product: CASRPTGDGLAPQHF.